The rows below give T cell receptor beta chains drawn from one sample of a study of T cell repertoires in cytomegalovirus infection. The antigens for these receptors are not known. TCRdb re-analysed the reads in MiXCR, keeping a single row per CDR3 protein. The table has 650,000 to 850,000 distinct CDR3 sequences, roughly 28% seen once. Specimen: cultured CD8+ T cells from PBMCs, collected from culture after CMV antigen stimulation. The receptors derive from a human donor in good health (CMV status not recorded). Some clones in this sample may be carry-over from other donors' samples. Both conserved end residues are part of each CDR3. D genes are given only for firm matches. For some rows the clone size is stated as once, few or many, or as a class when expanded; others skip it.

j_call: TRBJ1-2
v_call: TRBV2
clone_size: few
d_call: TRBD1
cdr3_aa: CASSRTGPTNYGYTF
cdr3_nt: TGTGCCAGCAGCAGGACAGGGCCGACTAACTATGGCTACACCTTC

j_call: TRBJ1-2
v_call: TRBV20-1
clone_size: NA
d_call: NA
cdr3_aa: CSALSGEANYGYTF
cdr3_nt: TGCAGTGCTCTCTCCGGGGAGGCTAACTATGGCTACACCTTC

j_call: TRBJ2-3
v_call: TRBV12-5
clone_size: NA
d_call: TRBD1
cdr3_aa: CASLGQGEDTQYF
cdr3_nt: TGTGCTTCCCTCGGACAGGGCGAAGATACGCAGTATTTT

j_call: TRBJ1-6
v_call: TRBV2
clone_size: few
d_call: TRBD1
cdr3_aa: CASSDLEGAYNSPLHF
cdr3_nt: TGTGCCAGCAGTGATCTGGAGGGGGCGTATAATTCACCCCTCCACTTT

j_call: TRBJ1-2
v_call: TRBV7-9
clone_size: few
d_call: NA
cdr3_aa: CASSPLEGGGGYGYTF
cdr3_nt: TGTGCCAGCAGCCCCCTCGAGGGGGGGGGCGGGTATGGCTACACCTTC

j_call: TRBJ1-2
v_call: TRBV6-2/TRBV6-3
clone_size: few
d_call: TRBD1
cdr3_aa: CASSLTTGDAYGYTF
cdr3_nt: TGTGCCAGCAGCCTAACTACAGGGGACGCCTATGGCTACACCTTC

j_call: TRBJ2-3
v_call: TRBV13
clone_size: NA
d_call: NA
cdr3_aa: CASSPTRGPPTDTQYF
cdr3_nt: TGTGCCAGCAGCCCGACTCGGGGGCCTCCCACAGATACGCAGTATTTT

j_call: TRBJ1-4
v_call: TRBV7-2
clone_size: many
d_call: NA
cdr3_aa: CASSFGEGSNEKLFF
cdr3_nt: TGTGCCAGCAGCTTCGGGGAGGGAAGCAATGAAAAACTGTTTTTT

j_call: TRBJ2-1
v_call: TRBV4-3
clone_size: NA
d_call: TRBD2
cdr3_aa: CASSQATHGLAGGYYNEQFF
cdr3_nt: TGCGCCAGCAGCCAAGCTACTCACGGACTAGCGGGGGGTTACTACAATGAGCAGTTCTTC

j_call: TRBJ2-1
v_call: TRBV24-1
clone_size: NA
d_call: NA
cdr3_aa: CATSDFDGGAGNEQFF
cdr3_nt: TGTGCCACCAGTGATTTCGATGGTGGGGCGGGCAATGAGCAGTTCTTC

j_call: TRBJ2-7
v_call: TRBV19
clone_size: NA
d_call: TRBD1
cdr3_aa: CASSTGTGGYEQYF
cdr3_nt: TGTGCCAGTAGTACTGGGACAGGGGGCTACGAGCAGTACTTC

j_call: TRBJ1-6
v_call: TRBV7-9
clone_size: many
d_call: NA
cdr3_aa: CASSRTANSPLHF
cdr3_nt: TGTGCCAGCAGCCGGACAGCTAATTCACCCCTCCACTTT

j_call: TRBJ1-6
v_call: TRBV7-2
clone_size: many
d_call: TRBD1
cdr3_aa: CASSGGPGQGIHSPLHF
cdr3_nt: TGTGCCAGCAGCGGCGGGCCTGGACAGGGGATCCATTCACCCCTCCACTTT

j_call: TRBJ1-5
v_call: TRBV28
clone_size: NA
d_call: NA
cdr3_aa: CASSFRRSNQPQHF
cdr3_nt: TGTGCCAGCAGTTTTCGACGCAGCAATCAGCCCCAGCATTTT

j_call: TRBJ2-7
v_call: TRBV27
clone_size: NA
d_call: NA
cdr3_aa: CASSNGETYEQYF
cdr3_nt: TGTGCCAGCAGTAACGGGGAAACCTACGAGCAGTACTTC

j_call: TRBJ2-1
v_call: TRBV27
clone_size: few
d_call: NA
cdr3_aa: CASSSMGGEQFF
cdr3_nt: TGTGCCAGCAGTTCCATGGGGGGTGAGCAGTTCTTC

j_call: TRBJ2-1
v_call: TRBV19
clone_size: NA
d_call: NA
cdr3_aa: CASSTDVSSYNEQFF
cdr3_nt: TGTGCCAGTAGTACCGACGTCAGCTCCTACAATGAGCAGTTCTTC

j_call: TRBJ2-3
v_call: TRBV27
clone_size: NA
d_call: NA
cdr3_aa: CASRAHGANTQYF
cdr3_nt: TGTGCCAGCAGGGCCCACGGGGCGAATACGCAGTATTTT

j_call: TRBJ1-2
v_call: TRBV19
clone_size: NA
d_call: NA
cdr3_aa: CAIPGDRYGYTF
cdr3_nt: TGTGCCATCCCGGGGGATCGATATGGCTACACCTTC

j_call: TRBJ1-5
v_call: TRBV5-6
clone_size: NA
d_call: NA
cdr3_aa: CASSLGGARNQPQHF
cdr3_nt: TGTGCCAGCAGCTTGGGGGGGGCGCGGAATCAGCCCCAGCATTTT

j_call: TRBJ1-1
v_call: TRBV5-4
clone_size: NA
d_call: NA
cdr3_aa: CASSLGGSVTEAFF
cdr3_nt: TGTGCCAGCAGCTTGGGGGGCTCGGTCACTGAAGCTTTCTTT

j_call: TRBJ1-4
v_call: TRBV6-1
clone_size: many
d_call: NA
cdr3_aa: CASSESYTPTNEKLFF
cdr3_nt: TGTGCCAGCAGTGAATCCTACACGCCAACTAATGAAAAACTGTTTTTT

j_call: TRBJ1-1
v_call: TRBV6-1
clone_size: NA
d_call: TRBD1
cdr3_aa: CASPGTGVGVDEAFF
cdr3_nt: TGTGCCAGCCCCGGGACAGGCGTCGGGGTCGATGAAGCTTTCTTT

j_call: TRBJ1-2
v_call: TRBV27
clone_size: NA
d_call: NA
cdr3_aa: CASSLQGMVYGYTF
cdr3_nt: TGTGCCAGCAGTTTACAGGGAATGGTCTATGGCTACACCTTC

j_call: TRBJ2-1
v_call: TRBV7-4
clone_size: NA
d_call: NA
cdr3_aa: CASSLPGEDAYNEQFF
cdr3_nt: TGTGCCAGCAGCCTCCCGGGGGAAGATGCCTACAATGAGCAGTTCTTC

j_call: TRBJ1-1
v_call: TRBV27
clone_size: few
d_call: NA
cdr3_aa: CASSLLGSNTEAFF
cdr3_nt: TGTGCCAGCAGTTTACTAGGATCGAACACTGAAGCTTTCTTT

j_call: TRBJ2-1
v_call: TRBV4-1
clone_size: NA
d_call: NA
cdr3_aa: CASSQDLLGPYNEQFF
cdr3_nt: TGCGCCAGCAGCCAAGATCTCCTAGGGCCCTACAATGAGCAGTTCTTC

j_call: TRBJ1-2
v_call: TRBV5-1
clone_size: NA
d_call: NA
cdr3_aa: CASSLGGESYTF
cdr3_nt: TGCGCCAGCAGCTTGGGGGGAGAAAGCTACACCTTC

j_call: TRBJ1-4
v_call: TRBV4-1
clone_size: few
d_call: NA
cdr3_aa: CASSQERSGVEPLFF
cdr3_nt: TGCGCCAGCAGCCAAGAAAGGTCAGGGGTCGAGCCCCTGTTTTTT

j_call: TRBJ2-1
v_call: TRBV7-9
clone_size: NA
d_call: TRBD2
cdr3_aa: CASSPLALAEILSYNEQFF
cdr3_nt: TGTGCCAGCAGCCCCCTTGCGCTAGCGGAAATTCTCTCCTACAATGAGCAGTTCTTC

j_call: TRBJ1-1
v_call: TRBV6-2/TRBV6-3
clone_size: few
d_call: NA
cdr3_aa: CASSPTGTGGTEAFF
cdr3_nt: TGTGCCAGCTCTCCTACAGGAACCGGGGGCACTGAAGCTTTCTTT

j_call: TRBJ1-2
v_call: TRBV4-2
clone_size: few
d_call: NA
cdr3_aa: CASSHLDEVGYTF
cdr3_nt: TGTGCCAGCAGCCATTTGGACGAGGTTGGCTACACCTTC

j_call: TRBJ2-1
v_call: TRBV2
clone_size: few
d_call: TRBD2
cdr3_aa: CASSALVAGGHEQFF
cdr3_nt: TGTGCCAGCAGTGCCTTGGTAGCGGGGGGGCATGAGCAGTTCTTC

j_call: TRBJ2-7
v_call: TRBV6-5
clone_size: NA
d_call: TRBD1
cdr3_aa: CAIQPGTGFGEQYF
cdr3_nt: TGTGCCATCCAACCCGGGACAGGGTTTGGCGAGCAGTACTTC

j_call: TRBJ2-2
v_call: TRBV7-2
clone_size: many
d_call: TRBD1
cdr3_aa: CASSLNRGPNTGELFF
cdr3_nt: TGTGCCAGCAGCTTGAACAGGGGCCCGAACACCGGGGAGCTGTTTTTT

j_call: TRBJ1-2
v_call: TRBV19
clone_size: once
d_call: NA
cdr3_aa: CASTPSGVGYGYTF
cdr3_nt: TGTGCCAGTACTCCGAGCGGGGTAGGCTATGGCTACACCTTC

j_call: TRBJ2-1
v_call: TRBV6-2/TRBV6-3
clone_size: few
d_call: TRBD2
cdr3_aa: CASSYGGGNEQFF
cdr3_nt: TGTGCCAGCAGTTACGGGGGGGGCAATGAGCAGTTCTTC

j_call: TRBJ1-1
v_call: TRBV6-5
clone_size: NA
d_call: NA
cdr3_aa: CASSFYIGPSGNTEAFF
cdr3_nt: TGTGCCAGCAGTTTCTATATCGGGCCGTCTGGGAACACTGAAGCTTTCTTT

j_call: TRBJ1-1
v_call: TRBV19
clone_size: NA
d_call: NA
cdr3_aa: CASSMGEWTEAFF
cdr3_nt: TGTGCCAGTAGTATGGGGGAGTGGACTGAAGCTTTCTTT

j_call: TRBJ2-5
v_call: TRBV7-4
clone_size: few
d_call: TRBD2
cdr3_aa: CASSSNPTSGGEETQYF
cdr3_nt: TGTGCCAGCAGCTCCAACCCGACTAGCGGGGGGGAAGAGACCCAGTACTTC

j_call: TRBJ2-6
v_call: TRBV4-1
clone_size: NA
d_call: NA
cdr3_aa: CASSQGGDTGANVLTF
cdr3_nt: TGCGCCAGCAGCCAAGGTGGGGATACTGGGGCCAACGTCCTGACTTTC

j_call: TRBJ2-1
v_call: TRBV29-1
clone_size: NA
d_call: NA
cdr3_aa: CSVGRGNNEQFF
cdr3_nt: TGCAGCGTTGGTCGGGGGAACAATGAGCAGTTCTTC

j_call: TRBJ1-1
v_call: TRBV2
clone_size: NA
d_call: NA
cdr3_aa: CASSARDLAKAFF
cdr3_nt: TGTGCCAGCAGTGCCCGGGACTTGGCAAAAGCTTTCTTT

j_call: TRBJ2-1
v_call: TRBV12-5
clone_size: NA
d_call: NA
cdr3_aa: CALKVWNEQFF
cdr3_nt: TGTGCTCTGAAGGTGTGGAATGAGCAGTTCTTC

j_call: TRBJ1-1
v_call: TRBV2
clone_size: NA
d_call: NA
cdr3_aa: CASSAYFENTEAFF
cdr3_nt: TGTGCCAGCAGTGCGTATTTCGAGAACACTGAAGCTTTCTTT

j_call: TRBJ2-4
v_call: TRBV5-1
clone_size: NA
d_call: NA
cdr3_aa: CASSPSTAKNIQYF
cdr3_nt: TGCGCCAGCAGCCCCAGCACAGCCAAAAACATTCAGTACTTC

j_call: TRBJ1-2
v_call: TRBV6-5
clone_size: few
d_call: NA
cdr3_aa: CASSYSASPPPFGYTF
cdr3_nt: TGTGCCAGCAGTTACTCTGCCTCGCCCCCGCCCTTTGGCTACACCTTC

j_call: TRBJ1-1
v_call: TRBV7-9
clone_size: NA
d_call: TRBD1
cdr3_aa: CASSLGQGKTTEAFF
cdr3_nt: TGTGCCAGCAGCTTGGGACAGGGAAAAACAACTGAAGCTTTCTTT

j_call: TRBJ2-3
v_call: TRBV28
clone_size: few
d_call: NA
cdr3_aa: CASSTTGITDTQYF
cdr3_nt: TGTGCCAGCAGTACAACAGGAATCACAGATACGCAGTATTTT

j_call: TRBJ2-5
v_call: TRBV7-2
clone_size: NA
d_call: TRBD2
cdr3_aa: CASSQVPSGFREETQYF
cdr3_nt: TGTGCCAGCAGCCAGGTCCCTAGCGGCTTTCGGGAGGAGACCCAGTACTTC

j_call: TRBJ2-3
v_call: TRBV5-3
clone_size: NA
d_call: NA
cdr3_aa: CASSAGQWKADTQYF
cdr3_nt: TGTGCCAGCAGCGCAGGACAGTGGAAGGCAGATACGCAGTATTTT

j_call: TRBJ1-4
v_call: TRBV12-3/TRBV12-4
clone_size: few
d_call: TRBD1
cdr3_aa: CASSLSRRQGWEKLFF
cdr3_nt: TGTGCCAGCAGTTTAAGTCGGCGACAGGGGTGGGAAAAACTGTTTTTT

j_call: TRBJ2-2
v_call: TRBV7-6
clone_size: few
d_call: TRBD2
cdr3_aa: CASRRLAGGPGTGELFF
cdr3_nt: TGTGCCAGCAGACGACTAGCGGGGGGGCCAGGCACCGGGGAGCTGTTTTTT

j_call: TRBJ2-5
v_call: TRBV7-8
clone_size: NA
d_call: NA
cdr3_aa: CASSLVQFKETQYF
cdr3_nt: TGTGCCAGCAGCTTAGTCCAGTTCAAAGAGACCCAGTACTTC

j_call: TRBJ1-1
v_call: TRBV7-6
clone_size: NA
d_call: NA
cdr3_aa: CASSFLDTNTEAFF
cdr3_nt: TGTGCCAGCAGCTTCTTAGACACGAACACTGAAGCTTTCTTT